Below, 12 T cell receptor beta chains from the same sample are listed, as sequenced in a study of response to subunit inactivated influenza vaccine. TCRdb called the RT-PCR reads again in MiXCR, with one record for every CDR3 protein. The repertoire includes almost 250,000 distinct CDR3 sequences, 12% of them detected once, and more than 7% sits in the top ten. Sequenced here: non-naive T cells sorted from PBMCs, sampled around two weeks before vaccination. The receptor source for this set is a man aged 45 to 65 who received an inactivated influenza vaccine.

This clonotype was picked up many times. The rearrangement links TRBV4-2 to TRBJ1-2, with TRBD1 identical over 9 bases. Germline values: CDR1 LGHNA, CDR2 YNFKEQ. The junction had 13 bases not matched to a gene; V was cut back by 2 bases and J by 0 bases. CDR3 length equals 19 residues. The chain's CDR3 is CASSQSVRDRVKSNYGYTF. The CDR3 DNA follows: TGTGCCAGCAGCCAATCTGTTCGGGACAGGGTGAAGTCTAACTATGGCTACACCTTC.

This clonotype has only a few counts. V is TRBV20-1 and J is TRBJ2-5; weak D call: TRBD2 (5 bases). The germline CDR1 and CDR2 sequences are DFQATT and SNEGSKA (reference sequence). Deletions cut 6 bases from V and 5 bases from J, with 13 bases between. CDR3 size: 12 residues. The CDR3 loop reads CSAHGRGETQYF. The CDR3 nucleotides are TGCAGTGCCCACGGCCGAGGGGAGACCCAGTACTTC.

V gene TRBV2 combines with J gene TRBJ1-1, with D unresolved. CDR1 is SNHLY, CDR2 FYNNEI, per germline. The V gene lost 6 bases and the J gene lost 5 bases, with 7 bases spanning the gap. The CDR3 extends over 11 amino acids. The CDR3 loop is CASRVSTEAFF. In DNA, the CDR3 is TGTGCCAGCAGGGTATCGACTGAAGCTTTCTTT.

This clonotype was observed a few times. V usage is TRBV15 and J usage is TRBJ2-3; 8 nucleotides match TRBD2. J was trimmed by 14 bases and V by 4 bases; bases with no gene match: 8. The CDR3 runs to 12 residues. Germline CDR1 is LNHNV and CDR2 is YYDKDF (reference sequence). CDR3 amino acids: CATSTKAGVLYF. Written as DNA, the CDR3 is TGTGCCACCAGCACGAAAGCGGGAGTGTTGTATTTT.

The rearrangement uses TRBV5-1 and TRBJ2-5, with D hard to call. Germline V gene data show CDR1 as SGHRS and CDR2 as YFSETQ. The CDR3 has 13 residues. V was trimmed by 2 bases and J by 5 bases, leaving 10 bases between them. In nucleotides, the CDR3 is TGCGCCAGCAGCTTCGTGGGCAGTGAGACCCAGTACTTC. Its protein is CASSFVGSETQYF. Supplemented by reference TRBV5-1 and TRBJ2-5, the full variable domain reads KAGVTQTPRYLIKTRGQQVTLSCSPISGHRSVSWYQQTPGQGLQFLFEYFSETQRNKGNFPGRFSGRQFSNSRSEMNVSTLELGDSALYLCASSFVGSETQYFGPGTRLLVL.

This clonotype was detected ten times or more. The chain has TRBV29-1 and TRBJ2-1; 7 positions match TRBD1. CDR3 length: 18 residues. Germline CDR1 is SQVTM and CDR2 is ANQGSEA. With V trimmed by 1 base and J by 0 bases, 12 bases remained unmatched. The CDR3: CSVEVSRGSLSSYNEQFF. The CDR3 DNA reads TGCAGCGTTGAAGTTAGCAGGGGGAGCTTAAGCTCCTACAATGAGCAGTTCTTC.

This clonotype occurred a few times. The rearrangement uses TRBV12-3 or TRBV12-4 and TRBJ2-7, with D uncertain. With 5 bases removed from V and 6 bases from J, the gap between germline ends came to 17 bases. The CDR3 consists of 14 residues. DNA for the CDR3: TGTGCCAGCAGTCCTCTCGCGGAGATGGGCGAGCAGTACTTC. It yields the protein CASSPLAEMGEQYF.

Only a few counts were recorded for this clonotype. The chain uses TRBV6-2 or TRBV6-3 and TRBJ1-1, with D possibly TRBD1 on 6 matching bases. The CDR3 is 12 amino acids. Germline values: CDR1 MNHEY, CDR2 SVGEGT. V was cut by 8 bases and J by 5 bases, with 12 bases left in between. CDR3 sequence (DNA): TGTGCCAGCTTTCGGACAGCGACTGAAGCTTTCTTT. The encoded protein is CASFRTATEAFF.

This clonotype was observed at least ten times. The CDR3 region is CASSQGEWRGAGYGYTF. CDR3 sequence (DNA): TGCGCCAGCAGCCAAGGGGAGTGGCGGGGCGCTGGCTATGGCTACACCTTC. V usage is TRBV4-1 and J usage is TRBJ1-2; D might be TRBD1 (5 bases). The CDR3 covers 17 residues. The V gene lost 1 base and the J gene lost 4 bases, with 19 bases spanning the gap. The germline CDR1 and CDR2 sequences are MGHRA and YSYEKL.

This clonotype has at least ten counts. CDR3: CSVGTGTSEQYF. As DNA, the CDR3 is TGCAGCGTTGGGACAGGAACCTCCGAGCAGTACTTC. The gene calls are TRBV29-1 and TRBJ2-7, with 7 bases lining up with TRBD1. Germline V lookup: CDR1 SQVTM, CDR2 ANQGSEA. V lost 4 bases and J lost 6; bases outside the gene matches: 6. The CDR3 runs to 12 residues.

V gene TRBV11-2 combines with J gene TRBJ2-5; 10 positions match TRBD1. The V and J ends lost 1 base and 6 bases, in that order; junction bases with no gene match: 8. The CDR3 runs 16 residues. In germline, CDR1 is SGHAT, CDR2 FQNNGV. This chain's CDR3 is CASSLGTGGVLQTQYF. The CDR3 coding sequence is TGTGCCAGCAGCTTAGGGACAGGGGGGGTTCTGCAGACCCAGTACTTC.

The chain links TRBV15 to TRBJ2-5; maybe TRBD1 (6 bases). Trimming stripped 5 bases from V and 5 bases from J, with 15 bases between. The CDR3 is made up of 14 amino acids. Germline assignment: CDR1 LNHNV and CDR2 YYDKDF (reference sequence). The CDR3 region is CATSVPTGVETQYF. CDR3 sequence (DNA): TGTGCCACCAGCGTTCCGACAGGCGTGGAGACCCAGTACTTC.